The clone carrying this TCR beta chain was observed at least ten times. Its antigen is undetermined. Germline loops: CDR1 KGHSH, CDR2 LQKENI. This CDR3 is 14 amino acids long. The V end lost 2 bases, the J end lost 5 bases, and 12 bases lay between the germline ends. The data originate from a study of glioma-infiltrating T cells. Notes on the study in general: Only very few CDR3 sequences appeared in both tissue and blood. Above-expected tissue-blood divergence occurred in all gliomas, most in low-grade ones.

The iRepertoire nested amplicon-rescue multiplex PCR amplified TCR alpha and beta CDR3s from RNA. One-step reverse transcription and amplification started from approximately 100-400 ng of tissue mRNA or PBMC total RNA. One entry per CDR3 protein, called by TCRdb with MiXCR from the multiplex PCR reads. The sample lists some 93,000 distinct CDR3 sequences; 35% to 50% were seen once. Sequencing used glioma tissue, nonneoplastic brain tissue, or PBMCs (not recorded which). This receptor was obtained from a human donor with low-grade glioma or glioblastoma, undergoing nonglioma brain surgery, or in good health (not recorded which). V gene TRBV18 combines with J gene TRBJ2-5; D gene ambiguous. The CDR3 sequence is CASSPSQAPETQYF. Written as DNA, the CDR3 is TGTGCCAGCTCACCAAGCCAGGCTCCGGAGACCCAGTACTTC.